Shown below are 21 T cell receptor beta chains from a single sample sequenced in a study of T cell responses to AZD1222 COVID-19 vaccine. The table came from immunoSEQ multiplex PCR; TCRdb's copy has only in-frame clones and leaves some out. The table includes some 150,000 clones, about 86% detected once. The sample consisted of peripheral blood, taken on day 0 of AZD1222 vaccination. Receptors originate from an adult in good health.

This clone was seen a handful of times. The V call is TRBV19, the J call TRBJ2-3; 9 nucleotides agree with TRBD2. The V gene's germline CDR1 is LNHDA and CDR2 SQIVND (reference sequence). J lost 3 bases, V lost 7 bases, and 8 bases had no gene match. The CDR3 has 15 amino acids. CDR3 sequence (DNA): TGTGCCAGTACCCTCGGGCTAGCGGGAACAGATACGCAGTATTTT. This encodes CASTLGLAGTDTQYF.

The chain joins TRBV19 to TRBJ1-2, with D perhaps TRBD1 (5 bases). CDR3 length: 16 amino acids. Germline CDR1 and CDR2: LNHDA and SQIVND (reference sequence). V lost 7 bases to trimming and J lost 2 bases, with 20 bases between them. CDR3 DNA sequence: TGTGCCAGTACCCCTACCGGGGGGAATATCAACTATGGCTACACCTTC. This translates into CASTPTGGNINYGYTF.

This rearrangement joins TRBV6-5 to TRBJ2-7, with TRBD1 identical over 12 bases. This CDR3 is 15 amino acids long. The germline gives CDR1 MNHEY, CDR2 SVGAGI. The trim removed 1 base at V and 7 bases at J, leaving 5 bases unmatched. The CDR3 nucleotides read TGTGCCAGCAGTTACTTGGGACAGGGGGCGAGAGAGCAGTACTTC. It is translated as CASSYLGQGAREQYF.

The sample holds one count of this clone. V is TRBV6-2 or TRBV6-3 and J is TRBJ1-5, with D perhaps matching TRBD1 (6 bases). This CDR3 comprises 14 residues. The V gene's germline CDR1 is MNHEY and CDR2 SVGEGT. V was shortened by 2 bases and J by 4 bases, with 9 bases between the two germline ends. Here the CDR3 DNA reads TGTGCCAGCAGTTACCGGCAGGGGAATCAGCCCCAGCATTTT. Its protein is CASSYRQGNQPQHF.

The chain links TRBV7-5 to TRBJ1-5; the DNA was not compared with TRBD1, the D call given in the table. TRBV7-5 corresponds to a pseudogene. The CDR3 extends over 15 amino acids. CDR3: CARSLGLTENQPQHF. The CDR3 nucleotides are TGTGCCAGAAGCTTAGGTTTGACAGAGAATCAGCCCCAGCATTTT.

CDR3 in amino acids: CASRDRTYGYTF. CDR3 bases: TGTGCCAGCAGGGACAGGACCTATGGCTACACCTTC. The V call is TRBV12-3 or TRBV12-4, the J call TRBJ1-2, with 7 bases aligning to TRBD1. The CDR3 is 12 residues long. V shed 6 bases and J 4 bases; nucleotides not matched to a gene: 2.

The rearrangement links TRBV4-1 to TRBJ2-1; the D is unclear. The CDR3 length is 16 residues. V lost 0 bases, J lost 8 bases, and 17 bases lay in between. The germline V gene has CDR1 MGHRA and CDR2 YSYEKL. CDR3 bases: TGCGCCAGCAGCCAAGATACTGGTATGGGCAATTATGAGCAGTTCTTC. It translates to CASSQDTGMGNYEQFF.

The chain combines TRBV4-1 with TRBJ2-7; D is possibly TRBD2 (5 bases). CDR1 MGHRA and CDR2 YSYEKL come from the germline V gene. CDR3 length: 14 residues. Trimming left V 1 base short and J 3 bases short, with 10 bases between. CDR3 loop: CASSQGSGRYEQYF. The CDR3 DNA is TGCGCCAGCAGCCAAGGGAGCGGTCGCTACGAGCAGTACTTC.

The chain employs TRBV27 and TRBJ2-4; 9 bases are a match to TRBD1. CDR1 is MNHEY and CDR2 is SMNVEV in the germline V gene (reference sequence). CDR3 size: 14 residues. Trimming removed 6 bases from V and 9 bases from J; junction bases left unmatched: 9. The CDR3 DNA is TGTGCCAGCAGATTTACAGGGGGCGATGGCATTCAGTACTTC. Translating gives CASRFTGGDGIQYF.

This chain links TRBV24-1 with TRBJ2-5, with 11 bases matching TRBD2. The CDR3 has 16 amino acids. The J segment lost 3 bases and the V segment lost 0 bases, leaving 2 bases of the junction unmatched. Per germline, CDR1 KGHDR and CDR2 SFDVKD. The chain's CDR3 is CATSDLGTSGKETQYF. The CDR3 DNA is TGTGCCACCAGTGATTTGGGGACTAGCGGTAAAGAGACCCAGTACTTC.

This clone appeared once. This rearrangement joins TRBV28 to TRBJ2-7, with D maybe TRBD2 (5 bases). Trimming shortened V by 6 bases and J by 1 base, and 10 bases separated the two germline ends. The CDR3 covers 13 residues. Germline loops: CDR1 MDHEN, CDR2 SYDVKM. CDR3 residues: CASRPWESYEQYF. CDR3 nucleotide sequence: TGTGCCAGCAGACCCTGGGAGTCCTACGAGCAGTACTTC.

As DNA, the CDR3 is TGTGCCACCAGCAGAGATCTAGGACTAGCGGGAGGTTCCGGGGAGCTGTTTTTT. Its protein is CATSRDLGLAGGSGELFF. The J gene is TRBJ2-2, the V gene TRBV15; TRBD2 aligns across 14 bases. The CDR3 length is 18 residues. Germline CDR1 LNHNV, CDR2 YYDKDF (reference sequence). The V segment lost 0 bases and the J segment 6 bases; nucleotides outside the gene matches: 6.

On this clone itself: Within the sample, other DNA sequences also encode this same CDR3. The chain combines TRBV12-5 with TRBJ2-2, with 11 bases matching TRBD2. Germline loops: CDR1 LGHNT, CDR2 FRNRAP. Losses at the gene ends were 3 bases for V and 4 bases for J; bases not matched to a gene: 1. This CDR3 has 15 amino acids. In DNA form, the CDR3 reads TGTGCTAGTGGTTTAGGACTAGCGGGCACCGGGGAGCTGTTTTTT. Amino acid sequence: CASGLGLAGTGELFF.

The chain has TRBV7-2 and TRBJ1-5; possible D gene TRBD1, 6 bases. The CDR3 totals 15 residues. Per germline, CDR1 SGHTA and CDR2 FQGNSA. V lost 5 bases and J 1 base, leaving 12 bases between the germline ends. The CDR3 is CASSPRTVSNQPQHF. The CDR3 coding sequence is TGTGCCAGCAGCCCAAGGACAGTCAGCAATCAGCCCCAGCATTTT. Filled out from reference TRBV7-2 and TRBJ1-5, the complete variable domain reads GAGVSQSPSNKVTEKGKDVELRCDPISGHTALYWYRQSLGQGLEFLIYFQGNSAPDKSGLPSDRFSAERTGGSVSTLTIQRTQQEDSAVYLCASSPRTVSNQPQHFGDGTRLSIL.

The chain joins TRBV30 to TRBJ2-3, with no clear D. Trimming shortened V by 3 bases and J by 4 bases, and 11 bases separated the two germline ends. The CDR3 length is 13 residues. Germline V lookup: CDR1 GTSNPN, CDR2 SVGIG (reference sequence). The CDR3 DNA follows: TGTGCCTGGAGCCCTGGTCGGCCAGATACGCAGTATTTT. Amino acid sequence: CAWSPGRPDTQYF. Together with reference TRBV30 and TRBJ2-3, the CDR3 gives the full variable domain: SQTIHQWPATLVQPVGSPLSLECTVEGTSNPNLYWYRQAAGRGLQLLFYSVGIGQISSEVPQNLSASRPQDRQFILSSKKLLLSDSGFYLCAWSPGRPDTQYFGPGTRLTVL.

The CDR3 region is CASSPYARRKDGAEAFF. The DNA for the CDR3 is TGTGCCAGCAGCCCCTACGCAAGGCGAAAAGATGGCGCTGAAGCTTTCTTT. The rearrangement links TRBV5-4 to TRBJ1-1; D remains ambiguous. V lost 4 bases and J 6 bases, leaving 25 bases between the germline ends. The CDR3 totals 17 residues. CDR1 SGHNT and CDR2 YYREEE come from the germline V gene (reference sequence).

The sample holds many counts of this clone. The V call is TRBV7-9, the J call TRBJ2-2; 7 nucleotides line up with TRBD2. The junction had 13 bases not matched to a gene; V was cut back by 6 bases and J by 3 bases. The CDR3 consists of 17 residues. Germline CDR1 and CDR2: SEHNR and FQNEAQ (reference sequence). This chain's CDR3 is CASSSNRGGIDTGELFF. The CDR3 DNA is TGTGCCAGCAGTTCCAATCGGGGAGGGATAGACACCGGGGAGCTGTTTTTT.

The rearrangement uses TRBV12-3 or TRBV12-4 and TRBJ1-1; D is unresolved. Trimming stripped 3 bases from V and 3 bases from J, with 5 bases between. The CDR3 sequence is 12 residues long. The DNA of the CDR3 is TGTGCCAGCAGTTTCGCTCACACTGAAGCTTTCTTT. It specifies CASSFAHTEAFF.

The sample holds a few counts of this clone. J is TRBJ1-1 and V is TRBV7-9; D remains unclear. From germline, CDR1 is SEHNR and CDR2 FQNEAQ (reference sequence). The CDR3 loop spans 13 amino acids. V was cut by 2 bases and J by 1 base, with 5 bases left in between. The CDR3 DNA reads TGTGCCAGCAGCTTAATCGGGAACACTGAAGCTTTCTTT. It codes for CASSLIGNTEAFF.

J is TRBJ2-1 and V is TRBV9; 7 positions match TRBD2. V lost 4 bases to trimming and J lost 7 bases; unmatched junction nucleotides: 14. From germline, CDR1 is SGDLS and CDR2 YYNGEE. The CDR3 spans 16 residues. The CDR3 reads CASSSHLRGSGNEQFF. The CDR3 region has the DNA TGTGCCAGCAGCTCCCACTTGCGCGGGAGTGGTAATGAGCAGTTCTTC.

This clone was seen only once. The gene calls are TRBV19 and TRBJ1-1; D not resolved. Germline values: CDR1 LNHDA, CDR2 SQIVND (reference sequence). The V gene lost 1 base and the J gene lost 4 bases, with 13 bases spanning the gap. This CDR3 is built from 15 residues. CDR3 sequence: CASSIGGPIGTEAFF. The CDR3 region has the DNA TGTGCCAGTAGTATAGGAGGGCCCATAGGCACTGAAGCTTTCTTT.